These 32 T cell receptor beta chains came from one sample sequenced in a study of cytomegalovirus exposure and HLA in healthy donors. PCR involved 60 Vbeta and 13 Jbeta primers. Here immunoSEQ multiplex PCR was the method, and the copy in TCRdb shows in-frame clones only, minus some. In the table there are 150,000 to 200,000 clones, roughly three quarters of which are singletons. The sample was PBMCs. Every receptor here comes from a woman in her forties or fifties in good health and CMV-seronegative.

The CDR3 DNA reads as TGTGCCAGCTCACCCGACAGCTCTGGAAACACCATATATTTT. It yields the protein CASSPDSSGNTIYF. This chain joins TRBV18 and TRBJ1-3; D is perhaps TRBD1 (5 bases). This CDR3 has 14 residues. V lost 3 bases, J lost 0 bases, and 6 bases lay in between. In germline, CDR1 is KGHSH, CDR2 LQKENI.

V and J are TRBV27 and TRBJ2-5, with 9 nucleotides matching TRBD1. This CDR3 is 15 amino acids long. The V gene end was trimmed by 5 bases and the J gene end by 4 bases; junction bases not matched to a gene: 8. Germline CDR1 reads MNHEY; CDR2 reads SMNVEV (reference sequence). The CDR3 here is CASSEQGARGETQYF. The CDR3 bases are TGTGCCAGCAGTGAACAGGGGGCTCGAGGAGAGACCCAGTACTTC.

This clone turned up a few times. CDR3 sequence (DNA): TGTGCCAGCAGTGTCGGCAGGGAAATGGATGGCTACACCTTC. Translating it yields CASSVGREMDGYTF. The genes are TRBV25-1 and TRBJ1-2, with a tentative D call TRBD1 (5 bases). This CDR3 has 14 amino acids. Germline V gene sequence: CDR1 MGHDK, CDR2 SYGVNS. V was pared by 4 bases and J by 6 bases, with 15 bases between.

The V call is TRBV19, the J call TRBJ1-5, with 7 bases aligning to TRBD1. The germline V gene has CDR1 LNHDA and CDR2 SQIVND (reference sequence). The CDR3 spans 16 residues. With V trimmed by 4 bases and J by 1 base, 7 bases remained unmatched. DNA for the CDR3: TGTGCCAGTAGTACCCGACAGGGAGAGAGCAATCAGCCCCAGCATTTT. Translated, it gives CASSTRQGESNQPQHF. Full variable domain (remainder filled in from reference TRBV19 and TRBJ1-5): DGGITQSPKYLFRKEGQNVTLSCEQNLNHDAMYWYRQDPGQGLRLIYYSQIVNDFQKGDIAEGYSVSREKKESFPLTVTSAQKNPTAFYLCASSTRQGESNQPQHFGDGTRLSIL.

V is TRBV28 and J is TRBJ2-7; 7 bases map to TRBD1. CDR1 and CDR2 (germline): MDHEN, SYDVKM. Unmatched junction bases numbered 14, after V lost 6 bases and J lost 0 bases. The CDR3 runs to 17 residues. CDR3 DNA sequence: TGTGCCAGCAGCCAGCTCCCGGGACAGCTTTTCTCCTACGAGCAGTACTTC. Translating gives CASSQLPGQLFSYEQYF.

The chain uses TRBV6-5 and TRBJ2-7; D might be TRBD1 (5 bases). The CDR3 runs to 14 residues. Trimming shortened V by 1 base and J by 2 bases, and 9 bases separated the two germline ends. The germline CDR1 and CDR2 sequences are MNHEY and SVGAGI. The CDR3 here is CASSYYARAYEQYF. As DNA, the CDR3 is TGTGCCAGCAGTTACTATGCCAGGGCCTACGAGCAGTACTTC.

The DNA of the CDR3 is TGTGCCAGCAGGCTTCGGGCGGGAGCCACAGATACGCAGTATTTT. Protein sequence: CASRLRAGATDTQYF. This sequence joins TRBV5-8 and TRBJ2-3, with 7 bases aligning to TRBD2. Germline CDR1 is SGHTS and CDR2 is YDEGEE. With 5 bases clipped from V and 2 bases from J, the junction kept 8 bases outside the gene matches. CDR3 length equals 15 residues.

This chain uses TRBV19 with TRBJ2-1; 8 nucleotides line up with TRBD1. Germline-derived CDR1 and CDR2 are LNHDA and SQIVND (reference sequence). The CDR3 totals 12 residues. V was pared by 9 bases and J by 6 bases, with 4 bases of the junction left unmatched. CDR3 sequence reads: CASSDRANEQFF. The CDR3 DNA reads TGTGCCAGCTCGGACAGGGCCAATGAGCAGTTCTTC.

This sequence joins TRBV9 and TRBJ2-1; the match to TRBD1 covers 8 bases. Per germline, CDR1 SGDLS and CDR2 YYNGEE. This CDR3 is built from 15 residues. Trimming cost V 4 bases and J 3 bases; bases outside gene matches: 6. CDR3 loop: CASSPRTGNYNEQFF. CDR3 DNA sequence: TGTGCCAGCAGCCCCCGGACAGGGAACTACAATGAGCAGTTCTTC.

The chain joins TRBV5-1 to TRBJ1-1, with D unresolved. The ends were cut back, 0 bases at V and 5 bases at J, with 14 bases in the middle. This CDR3 is 15 amino acids long. Germline values: CDR1 SGHRS, CDR2 YFSETQ. CDR3 in amino acids: CASSLEPGIGTEAFF. CDR3 in DNA: TGCGCCAGCAGCTTGGAACCGGGGATTGGAACTGAAGCTTTCTTT. Based on the CDR3 plus reference TRBV5-1 and TRBJ1-1, the full variable domain is KAGVTQTPRYLIKTRGQQVTLSCSPISGHRSVSWYQQTPGQGLQFLFEYFSETQRNKGNFPGRFSGRQFSNSRSEMNVSTLELGDSALYLCASSLEPGIGTEAFFGQGTRLTVV.

This clone showed up just once. The V gene is TRBV7-9, the J gene TRBJ1-2; the D gene is possibly TRBD1 (5 bases). Trimming stripped 5 bases from V and 3 bases from J, with 19 bases between. The CDR3 totals 16 residues. CDR1 and CDR2 (germline): SEHNR, FQNEAQ (reference sequence). Written as DNA, the CDR3 is TGTGCCAGCAGCAAGGGGCAGCCGGGCAGGGACTATGGCTACACCTTC. Amino acids: CASSKGQPGRDYGYTF.

The chain has TRBV5-1 and TRBJ1-6; TRBD1 might be the D (6 bases). Germline loops: CDR1 SGHRS, CDR2 YFSETQ. Trimming removed 0 bases from V and 13 bases from J, with 17 bases in between. The CDR3 has 15 amino acids. The CDR3 loop is CASSLGQDFPYPLHF. The CDR3, as DNA: TGCGCCAGCAGCTTGGGACAGGACTTTCCATACCCCCTCCACTTT.

The chain combines TRBV6-1 with TRBJ2-7; 8 bases align to TRBD1. Germline CDR1 reads MNHNS; CDR2 reads SASEGT. The ends lost 11 bases at V and 3 bases at J; junction bases unmatched: 9. The CDR3 length is 13 residues. CDR3 protein: CAGGQGGVYEQYF. As DNA, the CDR3 is TGTGCCGGAGGACAGGGCGGTGTCTACGAGCAGTACTTC.

This chain connects TRBV23-1 to TRBJ2-5; TRBD2 aligns across 7 bases. TRBV23-1 has ORF status, its function being uncertain. V lost 4 bases to trimming and J lost 3 bases; unmatched junction nucleotides: 14. The CDR3 totals 17 residues. In DNA, the CDR3 is TGCGCCAGCAGTCTCGGGGGGATCGGGACTAAGGAAGAGACCCAGTACTTC. This gives the protein CASSLGGIGTKEETQYF.

The J gene is TRBJ1-4, the V gene TRBV7-2, with TRBD1 as a possible D gene (5 bases). This CDR3 region has 15 residues. Germline V gene data show CDR1 as SGHTA and CDR2 as FQGNSA. Trimming removed 1 base from V and 7 bases from J, with 13 bases in between. The DNA for the CDR3 is TGTGCCAGCAGCTTAGGAAGCAGGGTGGGTGAAAAACTGTTTTTT. It specifies CASSLGSRVGEKLFF.

The chain recombines TRBV7-6 with TRBJ1-2; possibly TRBD1 for D (6 bases). The CDR3 sequence is 13 residues long. V lost 0 bases, J lost 8 bases, and 10 bases lay in between. Germline V gives CDR1 SGHVS, CDR2 FNYEAQ. The CDR3 DNA is TGTGCCAGCAGCTTAGCCACAGGGAGAGGCTACACCTTC. It codes for CASSLATGRGYTF. Based on the CDR3 plus reference TRBV7-6 and TRBJ1-2, the full variable domain is GAGVSQSPRYKVTKRGQDVALRCDPISGHVSLYWYRQALGQGPEFLTYFNYEAQQDKSGLPNDRFSAERPEGSISTLTIQRTEQRDSAMYRCASSLATGRGYTFGSGTRLTVV.

This sequence joins TRBV6-5 and TRBJ1-1; TRBD1 is a possible D gene (5 bases). This CDR3 is 15 amino acids long. Germline V lookup: CDR1 MNHEY, CDR2 SVGAGI. V gave up 11 bases and J gave up 0 bases, with 19 bases separating them. The CDR3 protein is CAGGSGASMNTEAFF. CDR3 nucleotide sequence: TGTGCCGGAGGGTCCGGGGCTTCGATGAACACTGAAGCTTTCTTT.

The chain combines TRBV29-1 with TRBJ2-2; tentatively, D is TRBD2 (5 bases). CDR1 SQVTM and CDR2 ANQGSEA come from the germline V gene. The V end lost 3 bases, the J end lost 5 bases, and 19 bases lay between the germline ends. This CDR3 is 16 amino acids long. The CDR3 here is CSVEASGLGKTGELFF. The CDR3 DNA is TGCAGCGTTGAGGCGAGCGGCCTCGGGAAAACCGGGGAGCTGTTTTTT.

This chain joins TRBV12-5 and TRBJ2-5; 7 positions agree with TRBD2. This CDR3 spans 14 amino acids. CDR1 LGHNT and CDR2 FRNRAP come from the germline V gene. The V and J ends lost 6 bases and 5 bases, in that order; junction bases with no gene match: 9. The CDR3 DNA follows: TGTGCTAGTGGCCTGGGAGGGCCGGCCGAGACCCAGTACTTC. It encodes CASGLGGPAETQYF. Supplemented by reference TRBV12-5 and TRBJ2-5, the full variable domain reads DARVTQTPRHKVTEMGQEVTMRCQPILGHNTVFWYRQTMMQGLELLAYFRNRAPLDDSGMPKDRFSAEMPDATLATLKIQPSEPRDSAVYFCASGLGGPAETQYFGPGTRLLVL.

The chain links TRBV2 to TRBJ1-1, with D tentatively TRBD1 (6 bases). V was clipped by 5 bases and J by 1 base, with 14 bases between them. The germline V gene encodes CDR1 SNHLY and CDR2 FYNNEI. CDR3 length equals 15 residues. The CDR3 region is CASSPPSGQNTEAFF. In DNA, the CDR3 is TGTGCCAGCAGTCCACCTTCGGGACAGAACACTGAAGCTTTCTTT.

The DNA of the CDR3 is TGTGCCAGCAGTAAGGATTCAGGGATGTTAGAGACCCAGTACTTC. This gives the protein CASSKDSGMLETQYF. The chain uses TRBV2 and TRBJ2-5; D might be TRBD1 (5 bases). The V end lost 5 bases, the J end lost 4 bases, and 17 bases lay between the germline ends. CDR3 length: 15 amino acids. Germline V gene sequence: CDR1 SNHLY, CDR2 FYNNEI.

The chain combines TRBV9 with TRBJ1-2; TRBD1 matches 8 bases. Trimming cost V 5 bases and J 4 bases; bases outside gene matches: 1. The CDR3 spans 12 residues. The germline V gene has CDR1 SGDLS and CDR2 YYNGEE. The CDR3 DNA reads TGTGCCAGCAGAGACAGGGGCTATGGCTACACCTTC. Its protein is CASRDRGYGYTF.

The chain is built from TRBV27 and TRBJ2-2; D is perhaps TRBD2 (6 bases). This CDR3 comprises 17 residues. The germline V gene has CDR1 MNHEY and CDR2 SMNVEV (reference sequence). V lost 7 bases and J 1 base, leaving 19 bases between the germline ends. The CDR3 region is CASTPGFLRENTGELFF. The DNA for the CDR3 is TGTGCCAGCACCCCAGGGTTTTTGCGGGAGAACACCGGGGAGCTGTTTTTT.

This chain links TRBV7-2 with TRBJ1-1, with no clear D. V was cut by 5 bases and J by 1 base, with 14 bases left in between. The length of the CDR3 is 15 residues. The germline gives CDR1 SGHTA, CDR2 FQGNSA. The DNA for the CDR3 is TGTGCCAGCAGCACGATGAGAACAGCGAACACTGAAGCTTTCTTT. As protein: CASSTMRTANTEAFF. Based on the CDR3 plus reference TRBV7-2 and TRBJ1-1, the full variable domain is GAGVSQSPSNKVTEKGKDVELRCDPISGHTALYWYRQSLGQGLEFLIYFQGNSAPDKSGLPSDRFSAERTGGSVSTLTIQRTQQEDSAVYLCASSTMRTANTEAFFGQGTRLTVV.

The V and J genes are TRBV6-6 and TRBJ2-7; maybe TRBD1 (6 bases). The V gene lost 3 bases and the J gene lost 3 bases, with 9 bases spanning the gap. Germline loops: CDR1 MNHNY, CDR2 SVGAGI (reference sequence). The CDR3 is made up of 13 amino acids. CDR3 in DNA: TGTGCCAGCAGTTATCCACAGGGCTACGAGCAGTACTTC. Protein sequence: CASSYPQGYEQYF.

This clone was recorded a few times. The chain employs TRBV9 and TRBJ2-1, with 7 bases fitting TRBD2. The V gene end was trimmed by 0 bases and the J gene end by 8 bases; junction bases not matched to a gene: 17. The CDR3 runs 18 residues. Germline CDR1 is SGDLS and CDR2 is YYNGEE. CDR3 sequence (DNA): TGTGCCAGCAGCGTAGGTGGCCGGTTAGGAGGGAGGGCCGATGAGCAGTTCTTC. Translation gives CASSVGGRLGGRADEQFF.

The chain carries TRBV5-6 and TRBJ1-2, with a tentative D call TRBD1 (5 bases). Germline-derived CDR1 and CDR2 are SGHDT and YYEEEE. V was clipped by 4 bases and J by 8 bases, with 18 bases between them. The CDR3 contains 14 residues. The CDR3 sequence is CASSGRQTAGGYTF. CDR3 bases: TGTGCCAGCAGCGGTAGACAGACAGCGGGGGGCTACACCTTC.

The sample holds a few counts of this clone. The chain recombines TRBV5-6 with TRBJ2-7; TRBD1 is a possible D gene (6 bases). Trimming cost V 2 bases and J 4 bases, with 16 bases left between them. This CDR3 region has 15 residues. Germline CDR1 is SGHDT and CDR2 is YYEEEE. CDR3 residues: CASSFTEGHLYEQYF. The CDR3 DNA follows: TGTGCCAGCAGCTTCACCGAGGGACACCTATACGAGCAGTACTTC.

This chain uses TRBV27 with TRBJ2-1; TRBD2 aligns across 12 bases. Germline-derived CDR1 and CDR2 are MNHEY and SMNVEV (reference sequence). This CDR3 has 17 amino acids. Germline trimming cut 9 bases from V and 0 bases from J; bases unmatched to any gene: 9. The CDR3 sequence: CASALAGGKSSYNEQFF. The CDR3 coding sequence is TGTGCCAGTGCCCTAGCGGGGGGGAAGAGCTCCTACAATGAGCAGTTCTTC.

J is TRBJ2-7 and V is TRBV7-2; weak D call: TRBD1 (7 bases). CDR1 and CDR2 from the germline V gene are SGHTA and FQGNSA. The germline V and J ends were trimmed by 5 bases and 6 bases, with 17 bases remaining between them. This CDR3 comprises 14 residues. The CDR3 region has the DNA TGTGCCAGCAGCCGCCGACAGGGACTCGGCGAGCAGTACTTC. The encoded protein is CASSRRQGLGEQYF.

The V call is TRBV5-1, the J call TRBJ2-7; 11 bases agree with TRBD2. Trimming took 4 bases from V and 0 from J; bases not matched to a gene: 3. The CDR3 sequence is 15 residues long. CDR1 is SGHRS, CDR2 YFSETQ, per germline. CDR3: CASSRTSGFSYEQYF. DNA of the CDR3: TGCGCCAGCAGCCGGACTAGCGGGTTCTCCTACGAGCAGTACTTC.

The V and J genes are TRBV6-6 and TRBJ2-5; possible D gene TRBD1, 6 bases. The assigned J gene may be wrong: the sequence end matches TRBJ2-7 better. The CDR3 contains 13 residues. The germline CDR1 and CDR2 sequences are MNHNY and SVGAGI (reference sequence). This chain's CDR3 is CASSYGGRYEQYF. CDR3 bases: TGTGCCAGCAGTTATGGGGGCCGCTACGAGCAGTACTTC.